A single sample is the source of the 20 T cell receptor beta chains below, sequenced in a study of cytomegalovirus exposure and HLA in healthy donors. PCR used 60 Vbeta primers and 13 Jbeta primers. Clones were read by immunoSEQ multiplex PCR, and TCRdb kept only the in-frame ones, dropping some. The table has roughly 77,000 clones, about three quarters seen once. The specimen sequenced was PBMCs. The origin of the receptors is a man aged 35-49 years in good health and CMV-seronegative.

The rearrangement uses TRBV19 and TRBJ2-2, with D possibly matching TRBD1 (5 bases). The CDR3 consists of 15 residues. Germline V gives CDR1 LNHDA, CDR2 SQIVND (reference sequence). V was cut by 1 base and J by 4 bases, with 10 bases left in between. CDR3 amino acids: CASSIGAGLTGELFF. The CDR3 DNA sequence: TGTGCCAGTAGTATAGGTGCAGGGCTCACCGGGGAGCTGTTTTTT.

This clone showed up just a few times. The chain couples TRBV30 to TRBJ2-1, with TRBD2 matching 13 bases. V shed 1 base and J 10 bases; nucleotides not matched to a gene: 10. Germline CDR1 GTSNPN, CDR2 SVGIG (reference sequence). This CDR3 is 16 amino acids long. The CDR3 region is CAWSDGVLAGGLEQFF. CDR3 coding DNA: TGTGCCTGGAGTGATGGGGTACTAGCGGGAGGGCTCGAGCAGTTCTTC. The full variable domain, completed using reference TRBV30 and TRBJ2-1, is SQTIHQWPATLVQPVGSPLSLECTVEGTSNPNLYWYRQAAGRGLQLLFYSVGIGQISSEVPQNLSASRPQDRQFILSSKKLLLSDSGFYLCAWSDGVLAGGLEQFFGPGTRLTVL.

This clone was seen a handful of times. This sample also contains other DNA sequences that code for the same CDR3. This rearrangement joins TRBV19 to TRBJ2-6; 10 bases line up with TRBD1. The CDR3 sequence is 18 residues long. The V and J ends lost 5 bases and 2 bases, in that order; junction bases with no gene match: 9. Germline loops: CDR1 LNHDA, CDR2 SQIVND (reference sequence). The chain's CDR3 is CASSVPGQGIPGANVLTF. CDR3 in DNA: TGTGCCAGTAGTGTACCGGGACAGGGGATCCCTGGGGCCAACGTCCTGACTTTC.

This clone was picked up one time. The chain carries TRBV27 and TRBJ2-3; TRBD2 aligns across 11 bases. Losses at the gene ends were 4 bases for V and 1 base for J; bases not matched to a gene: 7. Germline V gene lookup returns CDR1 MNHEY and CDR2 SMNVEV (reference sequence). CDR3 length equals 17 residues. DNA of the CDR3: TGTGCCAGCAGTTCTCCCGGGACTAGCGGAGGCACAGATACGCAGTATTTT. Its translation is CASSSPGTSGGTDTQYF.

This chain links TRBV4-1 with TRBJ2-1; the match to TRBD2 covers 9 bases. J lost 2 bases, V lost 3 bases, and 8 bases had no gene match. This CDR3 is 17 amino acids long. Germline V CDR1 and CDR2: MGHRA, YSYEKL. The CDR3 DNA sequence: TGCGCCAGCAGCCAGTCTCTTAGCGGGAGAACCTACAATGAGCAGTTCTTC. It specifies CASSQSLSGRTYNEQFF.

V is TRBV7-2 and J is TRBJ2-6, with a possible D match to TRBD2 (5 bases). V lost 4 bases to trimming and J lost 0 bases, with 7 bases between them. The CDR3 covers 15 residues. Germline-derived CDR1 and CDR2 are SGHTA and FQGNSA. The CDR3 spells CASSWAGSGANVLTF. The CDR3 DNA is TGTGCCAGCAGCTGGGCGGGCTCTGGGGCCAACGTCCTGACTTTC. The entire variable domain, with the rest obtained from reference TRBV7-2 and TRBJ2-6, is as follows: GAGVSQSPSNKVTEKGKDVELRCDPISGHTALYWYRQSLGQGLEFLIYFQGNSAPDKSGLPSDRFSAERTGGSVSTLTIQRTQQEDSAVYLCASSWAGSGANVLTFGAGSRLTVL.

The rearrangement joins TRBV27 to TRBJ2-4, with D tentatively TRBD1 (5 bases). The V gene lost 4 bases and the J gene lost 0 bases, with 16 bases spanning the gap. This CDR3 spans 17 amino acids. Germline values: CDR1 MNHEY, CDR2 SMNVEV (reference sequence). The CDR3 bases are TGTGCCAGCAGTTCCTTCACAGGAGACTTAGCCAAAAACATTCAGTACTTC. Translated: CASSSFTGDLAKNIQYF.

This clone was detected a few times. This CDR3 is CASSPRGSGRKGYTDEQYF. CDR3 coding DNA: TGTGCCAGTAGCCCGAGGGGTAGCGGGAGAAAAGGTTATACGGACGAGCAGTACTTC. The chain employs TRBV19 and TRBJ2-7; TRBD2 agrees at 9 bases. The CDR3 covers 19 residues. Looked up from germline, CDR1 is LNHDA and CDR2 is SQIVND (reference sequence). After removal of 6 bases from V and 5 bases from J, the junction contained 23 bases not matched to a gene.

The chain combines TRBV28 with TRBJ2-7, with TRBD1 identical over 7 bases. This CDR3 region has 12 residues. Losses at the gene ends were 8 bases for V and 5 bases for J; bases not matched to a gene: 6. Germline assignment: CDR1 MDHEN and CDR2 SYDVKM. CDR3 nucleotide sequence: TGTGCCAGCGGGTTCAGGGGGAACGAGCAGTACTTC. It encodes CASGFRGNEQYF.

The chain has TRBV7-2 and TRBJ2-7; D possibly corresponds to TRBD2 (5 bases). V dropped 3 bases and J dropped 0 bases, with 21 bases sitting between them. Germline assignment: CDR1 SGHTA and CDR2 FQGNSA. The CDR3 totals 18 residues. The DNA of the CDR3 is TGTGCCAGCAGCTTTCGGCCCCTCCAATCCGGAGGCTCCTACGAGCAGTACTTC. Translation gives CASSFRPLQSGGSYEQYF. Filled out from reference TRBV7-2 and TRBJ2-7, the complete variable domain reads GAGVSQSPSNKVTEKGKDVELRCDPISGHTALYWYRQSLGQGLEFLIYFQGNSAPDKSGLPSDRFSAERTGGSVSTLTIQRTQQEDSAVYLCASSFRPLQSGGSYEQYFGPGTRLTVT.

V gene TRBV4-1 combines with J gene TRBJ1-1, with D possibly TRBD1 on 5 matching bases. The CDR3 sequence is 14 residues long. In germline, CDR1 is MGHRA, CDR2 YSYEKL. V was trimmed by 0 bases and J by 4 bases, leaving 9 bases between them. In DNA, the CDR3 is TGCGCCAGCAGCCAAGAAGCAGGGCCCACTGAAGCTTTCTTT. Translated, it gives CASSQEAGPTEAFF.

The chain uses TRBV7-8 and TRBJ1-2; 8 nucleotides line up with TRBD1. CDR1 and CDR2 from the germline V gene are SGHVS and FQNEAQ. The V gene end was trimmed by 5 bases and the J gene end by 7 bases; junction bases not matched to a gene: 12. The CDR3 is 15 amino acids. CDR3 nucleotides: TGTGCCAGCAGCATATCCCCGGGACAGGATTTTGGCTACACCTTC. It translates to CASSISPGQDFGYTF. The whole variable domain, remainder taken from reference TRBV7-8 and TRBJ1-2, is GAGVSQSPRYKVAKRGQDVALRCDPISGHVSLFWYQQALGQGPEFLTYFQNEAQLDKSGLPSDRFFAERPEGSVSTLKIQRTQQEDSAVYLCASSISPGQDFGYTFGSGTRLTVV.

The rearrangement joins TRBV6-5 to TRBJ2-1, with 9 bases aligning to TRBD1. V lost 6 bases and J lost 1; bases outside the gene matches: 4. CDR3 length: 15 amino acids. Per the germline V gene, CDR1 is MNHEY and CDR2 is SVGAGI. The CDR3 protein is CASRATGGSYNEQFF. CDR3 nucleotides: TGTGCCAGCAGAGCGACAGGGGGATCCTACAATGAGCAGTTCTTC.

On this clone: Other DNA sequences from this sample encode an identical CDR3 as well. In DNA, the CDR3 is TGTGCCAGCAGCGTAGGGGAAGGGGTCGGCGAGCAGTACTTC. It codes for CASSVGEGVGEQYF. The J gene is TRBJ2-7, the V gene TRBV9; a possible D gene is TRBD1 (5 bases). The CDR3 loop spans 14 amino acids. The V gene lost 0 bases and the J gene lost 6 bases, with 13 bases spanning the gap. Germline assignment: CDR1 SGDLS and CDR2 YYNGEE.

V gene TRBV5-5 combines with J gene TRBJ1-2, with TRBD1 matching over 7 bases. V dropped 4 bases and J dropped 4; count of bases not matched to a gene: 7. The CDR3 loop spans 14 amino acids. Germline V CDR1 and CDR2: SGHKS, YYEKEE (reference sequence). CDR3: CASSPRGNSYGYTF. The CDR3 bases are TGTGCCAGCAGCCCCAGGGGGAACTCCTATGGCTACACCTTC. Full variable domain (rest looked up from reference TRBV5-5 and TRBJ1-2): DAGVTQSPTHLIKTRGQQVTLRCSPISGHKSVSWYQQVLGQGPQFIFQYYEKEERGRGNFPDRFSARQFPNYSSELNVNALLLGDSALYLCASSPRGNSYGYTFGSGTRLTVV.

This chain links TRBV28 with TRBJ2-1; 9 bases agree with TRBD1. Germline CDR1 and CDR2: MDHEN and SYDVKM. The junction had 13 bases not matched to a gene; V was cut back by 6 bases and J by 4 bases. This CDR3 is 17 amino acids long. CDR3 sequence (DNA): TGTGCCAGCAGGGGGATGGGACAGGGAGGGGGTTACAATGAGCAGTTCTTC. Amino acid sequence: CASRGMGQGGGYNEQFF.

The gene calls are TRBV4-3 and TRBJ2-7; D may be TRBD2 (6 bases). V lost 1 base to trimming and J lost 6 bases, with 13 bases between them. Germline V lookup: CDR1 LGHNA, CDR2 YSLEER. The CDR3 extends over 14 amino acids. The DNA of the CDR3 is TGCGCCAGCAGCCAAGCCGGGGGTAGCGGCGAGCAGTACTTC. As protein: CASSQAGGSGEQYF.

The V call is TRBV7-6, the J call TRBJ2-1, with 9 bases lining up with TRBD2. Looked up from germline, CDR1 is SGHVS and CDR2 is FNYEAQ. The CDR3 contains 14 residues. Trimming took 3 bases from V and 9 from J; bases not matched to a gene: 6. CDR3 nucleotides: TGTGCCAGCAGCTTTAGCGGGAGTGTACGTGAGCAGTTCTTC. It translates to CASSFSGSVREQFF.

This chain links TRBV15 with TRBJ2-7; D remains ambiguous. CDR1 and CDR2 from the germline V gene are LNHNV and YYDKDF (reference sequence). This CDR3 comprises 13 residues. Trimming shortened V by 0 bases and J by 2 bases, and 5 bases separated the two germline ends. CDR3 protein: CATSRDYAYEQYF. CDR3 bases: TGTGCCACCAGCAGAGACTACGCCTACGAGCAGTACTTC.

This chain connects TRBV5-1 to TRBJ2-7; D gene uncertain. The ends were cut back, 10 bases at V and 4 bases at J, with 6 bases in the middle. This CDR3 has 9 residues. Germline V gene data show CDR1 as SGHRS and CDR2 as YFSETQ. CDR3 region: CAGIYEQYF. CDR3 coding DNA: TGCGCCGGCATATACGAGCAGTACTTC.